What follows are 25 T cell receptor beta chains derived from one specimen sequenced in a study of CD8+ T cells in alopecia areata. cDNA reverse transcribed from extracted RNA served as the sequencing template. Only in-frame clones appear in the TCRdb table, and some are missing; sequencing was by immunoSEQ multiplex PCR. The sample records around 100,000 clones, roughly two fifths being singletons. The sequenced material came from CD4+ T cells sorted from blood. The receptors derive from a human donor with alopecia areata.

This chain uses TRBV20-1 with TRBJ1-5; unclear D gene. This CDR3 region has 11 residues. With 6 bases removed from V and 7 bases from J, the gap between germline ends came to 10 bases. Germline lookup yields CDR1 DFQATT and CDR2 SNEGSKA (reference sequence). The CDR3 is CSAPAGQPQHF. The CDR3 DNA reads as TGCAGTGCACCGGCAGGACAGCCCCAGCATTTT.

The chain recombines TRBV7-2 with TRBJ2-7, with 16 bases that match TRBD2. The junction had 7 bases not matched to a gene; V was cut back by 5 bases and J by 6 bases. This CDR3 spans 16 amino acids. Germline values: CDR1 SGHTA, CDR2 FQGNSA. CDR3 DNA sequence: TGTGCCAGCAGCGGGACTAGCGGGGGGGAGATGCCCGAGCAGTACTTC. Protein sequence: CASSGTSGGEMPEQYF.

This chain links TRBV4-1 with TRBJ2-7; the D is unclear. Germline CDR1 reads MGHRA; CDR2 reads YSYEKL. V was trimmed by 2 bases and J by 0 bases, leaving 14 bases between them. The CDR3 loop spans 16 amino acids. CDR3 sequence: CASSQPRLTSSYEQYF. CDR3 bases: TGCGCCAGCAGCCAACCCCGCCTTACGAGCTCCTACGAGCAGTACTTC.

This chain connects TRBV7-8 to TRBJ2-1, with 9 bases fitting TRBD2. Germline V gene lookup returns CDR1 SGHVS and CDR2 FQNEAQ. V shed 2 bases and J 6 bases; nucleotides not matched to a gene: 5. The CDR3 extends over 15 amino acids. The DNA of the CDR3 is TGTGCCAGCAGCTTATGGCGGGAGGGCCGCAATGAGCAGTTCTTC. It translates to CASSLWREGRNEQFF.

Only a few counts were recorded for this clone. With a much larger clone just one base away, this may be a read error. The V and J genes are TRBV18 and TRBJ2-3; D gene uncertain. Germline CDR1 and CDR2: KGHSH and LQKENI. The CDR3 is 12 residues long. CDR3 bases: TGTGCCAGCTCACCAGCGGCAGATACGCGGTATTTT. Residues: CASSPAADTRYF. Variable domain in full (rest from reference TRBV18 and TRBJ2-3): NAGVMQNPRHLVRRRGQEARLRCSPMKGHSHVYWYRQLPEEGLKFMVYLQKENIIDESGMPKERFSAEFPKEGPSILRIQQVVRGDSAAYFCASSPAADTRYFGPGTRLTVL.

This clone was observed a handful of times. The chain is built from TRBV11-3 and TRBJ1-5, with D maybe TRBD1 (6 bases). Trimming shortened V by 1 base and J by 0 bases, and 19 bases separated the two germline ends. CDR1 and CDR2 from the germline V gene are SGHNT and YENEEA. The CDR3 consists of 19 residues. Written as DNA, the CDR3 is TGTGCCAGCAGCTTAGCCGGGGGCTGCCTGGGATATAGCAATCAGCCCCAGCATTTT. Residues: CASSLAGGCLGYSNQPQHF. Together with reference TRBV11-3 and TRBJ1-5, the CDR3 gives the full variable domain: EAGVVQSPRYKIIEKKQPVAFWCNPISGHNTLYWYLQNLGQGPELLIRYENEEAVDDSQLPKDRFSAERLKGVDSTLKIQPAELGDSAVYLCASSLAGGCLGYSNQPQHFGDGTRLSIL.

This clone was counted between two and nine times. CDR3 amino acids: CASRSSGRASYEQYF. The CDR3 bases are TGCGCCAGCAGGAGTAGCGGGAGGGCCTCCTACGAGCAGTACTTC. This chain joins TRBV10-2 and TRBJ2-7; 11 bases match TRBD2. J gave up 0 bases and V 6 bases, and 4 bases lay outside the gene matches. The CDR3 runs 15 residues. The germline V gene encodes CDR1 WSHSY and CDR2 SAAADI.

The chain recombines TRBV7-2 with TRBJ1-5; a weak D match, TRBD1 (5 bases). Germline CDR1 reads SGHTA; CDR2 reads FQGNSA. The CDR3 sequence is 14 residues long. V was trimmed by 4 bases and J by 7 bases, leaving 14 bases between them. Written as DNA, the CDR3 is TGTGCCAGCAGCTCCAGGGCCCCTTACCAGCCCCAGCATTTT. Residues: CASSSRAPYQPQHF.

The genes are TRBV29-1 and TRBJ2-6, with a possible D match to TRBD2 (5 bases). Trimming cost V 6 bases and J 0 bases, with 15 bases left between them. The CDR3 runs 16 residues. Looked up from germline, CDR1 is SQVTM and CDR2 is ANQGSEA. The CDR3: CSVSRVEGSGANVLTF. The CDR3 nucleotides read TGCAGCGTCTCACGAGTAGAGGGCTCTGGGGCCAACGTCCTGACTTTC.

The DNA for the CDR3 is TGCGCCAGCAGCCAAGCCCCAACGGGGGGGCCCCAAGAGACCCAGTACTTC. Encoded protein: CASSQAPTGGPQETQYF. The V and J genes are TRBV4-1 and TRBJ2-5; the match to TRBD2 covers 8 bases. CDR1 MGHRA and CDR2 YSYEKL come from the germline V gene. The CDR3 has 17 residues. V shed 1 base and J 1 base; nucleotides not matched to a gene: 8.

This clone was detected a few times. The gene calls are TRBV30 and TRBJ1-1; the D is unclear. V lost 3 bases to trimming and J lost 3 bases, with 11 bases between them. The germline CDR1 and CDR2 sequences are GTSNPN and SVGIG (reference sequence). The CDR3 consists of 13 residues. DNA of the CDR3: TGTGCCTGGAGGAAGGGCGGGGACACTGAAGCTTTCTTT. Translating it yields CAWRKGGDTEAFF.

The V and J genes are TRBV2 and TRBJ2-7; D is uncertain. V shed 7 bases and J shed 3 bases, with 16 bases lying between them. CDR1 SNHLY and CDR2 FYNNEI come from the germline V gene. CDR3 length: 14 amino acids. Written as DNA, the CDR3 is TGTGCCAGCATGGGTTACCTAGGCGTCTACGAGCAGTACTTC. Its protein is CASMGYLGVYEQYF.

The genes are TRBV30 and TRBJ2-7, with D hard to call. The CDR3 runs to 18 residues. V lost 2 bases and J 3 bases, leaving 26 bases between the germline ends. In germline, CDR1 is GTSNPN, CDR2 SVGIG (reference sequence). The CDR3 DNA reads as TGTGCCTGGAGTTCATCTACCGGGCTCCACAACCTCGTCTACGAGCAGTACTTC. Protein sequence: CAWSSSTGLHNLVYEQYF.

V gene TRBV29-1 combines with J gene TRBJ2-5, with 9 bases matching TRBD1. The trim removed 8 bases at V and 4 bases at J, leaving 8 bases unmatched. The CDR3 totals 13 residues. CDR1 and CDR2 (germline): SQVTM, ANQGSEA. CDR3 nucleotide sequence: TGCAGCTGGGGGACAGGGCCGAGAGAGACCCAGTACTTC. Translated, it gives CSWGTGPRETQYF.

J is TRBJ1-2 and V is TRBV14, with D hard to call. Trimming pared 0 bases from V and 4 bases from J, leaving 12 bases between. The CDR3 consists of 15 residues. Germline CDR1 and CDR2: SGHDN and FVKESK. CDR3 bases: TGTGCCAGCAGCCAAGAGGTCGGAGGAGGCTATGGCTACACCTTC. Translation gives CASSQEVGGGYGYTF.

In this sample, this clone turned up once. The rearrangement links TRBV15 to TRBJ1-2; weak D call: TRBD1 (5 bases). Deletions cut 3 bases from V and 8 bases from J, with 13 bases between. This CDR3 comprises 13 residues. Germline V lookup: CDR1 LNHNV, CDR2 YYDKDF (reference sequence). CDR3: CATSSPGARGYTF. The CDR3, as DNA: TGTGCCACCAGCAGTCCCGGGGCTCGCGGCTACACCTTC. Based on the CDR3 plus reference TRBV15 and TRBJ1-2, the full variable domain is DAMVIQNPRYQVTQFGKPVTLSCSQTLNHNVMYWYQQKSSQAPKLLFHYYDKDFNNEADTPDNFQSRRPNTSFCFLDIRSPGLGDTAMYLCATSSPGARGYTFGSGTRLTVV.

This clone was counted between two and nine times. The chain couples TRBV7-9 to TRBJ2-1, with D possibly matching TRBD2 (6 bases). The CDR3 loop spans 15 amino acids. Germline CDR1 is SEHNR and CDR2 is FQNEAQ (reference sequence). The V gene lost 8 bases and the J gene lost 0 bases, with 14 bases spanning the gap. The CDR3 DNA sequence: TGTGCCAGCCGGTCCGGGGGAAGCTCCTACAATGAGCAGTTCTTC. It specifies CASRSGGSSYNEQFF.

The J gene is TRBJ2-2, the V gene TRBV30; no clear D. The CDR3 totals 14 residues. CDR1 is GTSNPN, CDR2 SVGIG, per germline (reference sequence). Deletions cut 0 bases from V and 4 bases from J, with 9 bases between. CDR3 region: CAWSVLLLTGELFF. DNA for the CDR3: TGTGCCTGGAGTGTACTCCTTCTCACCGGGGAGCTGTTTTTT.

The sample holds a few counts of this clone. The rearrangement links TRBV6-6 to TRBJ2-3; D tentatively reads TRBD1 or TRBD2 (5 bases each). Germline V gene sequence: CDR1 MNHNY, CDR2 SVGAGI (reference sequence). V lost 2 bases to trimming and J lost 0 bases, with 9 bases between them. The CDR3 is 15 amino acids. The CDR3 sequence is CASSYGGASTDTQYF. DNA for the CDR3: TGTGCCAGCAGTTACGGGGGAGCTAGCACAGATACGCAGTATTTT.

CDR3 region: CASSLGTGTPDGYTF. CDR3 nucleotide sequence: TGTGCCAGCAGCTTGGGGACAGGGACACCAGATGGCTACACCTTC. V usage is TRBV7-2 and J usage is TRBJ1-2; TRBD1 matches at 9 bases. J gave up 6 bases and V 3 bases, and 8 bases lay outside the gene matches. The V gene's germline CDR1 is SGHTA and CDR2 FQGNSA. The CDR3 loop spans 15 amino acids.

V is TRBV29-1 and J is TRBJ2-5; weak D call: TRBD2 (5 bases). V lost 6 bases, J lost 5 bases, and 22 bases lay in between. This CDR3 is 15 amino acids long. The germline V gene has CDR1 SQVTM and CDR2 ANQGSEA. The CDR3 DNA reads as TGCAGCGTGGACGTAATGCGGGTCGGAGCCGAGACCCAGTACTTC. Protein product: CSVDVMRVGAETQYF.

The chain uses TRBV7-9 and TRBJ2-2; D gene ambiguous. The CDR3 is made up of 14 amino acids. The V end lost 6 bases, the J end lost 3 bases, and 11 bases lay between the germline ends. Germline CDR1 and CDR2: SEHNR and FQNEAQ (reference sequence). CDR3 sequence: CASSRPVDTGELFF. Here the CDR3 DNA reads TGTGCCAGCAGTCGCCCGGTAGACACCGGGGAGCTGTTTTTT.

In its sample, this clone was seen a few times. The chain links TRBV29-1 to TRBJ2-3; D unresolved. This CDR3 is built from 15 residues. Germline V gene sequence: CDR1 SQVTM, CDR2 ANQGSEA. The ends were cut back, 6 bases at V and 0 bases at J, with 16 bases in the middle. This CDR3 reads CSVDPGRSSTDTQYF. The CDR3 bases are TGCAGCGTGGACCCTGGGCGATCTAGCACAGATACGCAGTATTTT.

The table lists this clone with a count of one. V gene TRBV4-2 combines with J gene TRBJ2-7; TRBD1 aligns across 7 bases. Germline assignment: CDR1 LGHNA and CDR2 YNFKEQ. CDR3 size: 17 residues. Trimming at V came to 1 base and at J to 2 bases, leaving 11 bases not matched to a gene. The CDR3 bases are TGTGCCAGCAGCCAAGTGGCGGACCAGGGGGTCGCCTACGAGCAGTACTTC. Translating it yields CASSQVADQGVAYEQYF.

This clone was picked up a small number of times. The CDR3 DNA sequence: TGTGCCAGCAGCCCCTCAGCACTTGGGGGGAGCACAGATACGCAGTATTTT. This codes for CASSPSALGGSTDTQYF. The rearrangement uses TRBV5-4 and TRBJ2-3; D is perhaps TRBD2 (6 bases). V dropped 4 bases and J dropped 0 bases, with 18 bases sitting between them. Germline V CDR1 and CDR2: SGHNT, YYREEE (reference sequence). The CDR3 extends over 17 amino acids.